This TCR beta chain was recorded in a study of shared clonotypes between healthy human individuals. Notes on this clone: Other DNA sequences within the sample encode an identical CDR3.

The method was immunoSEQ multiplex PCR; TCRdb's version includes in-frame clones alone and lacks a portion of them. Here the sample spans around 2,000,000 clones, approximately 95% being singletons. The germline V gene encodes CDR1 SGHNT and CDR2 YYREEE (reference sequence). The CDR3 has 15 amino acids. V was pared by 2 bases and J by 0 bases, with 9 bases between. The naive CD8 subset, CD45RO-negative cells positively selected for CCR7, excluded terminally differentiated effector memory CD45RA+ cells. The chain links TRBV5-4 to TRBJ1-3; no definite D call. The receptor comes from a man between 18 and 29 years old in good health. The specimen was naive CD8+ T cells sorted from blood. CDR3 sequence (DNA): TGTGCCAGCAGCTTTGGACGGAGCTCTGGAAACACCATATATTTT. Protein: CASSFGRSSGNTIYF.